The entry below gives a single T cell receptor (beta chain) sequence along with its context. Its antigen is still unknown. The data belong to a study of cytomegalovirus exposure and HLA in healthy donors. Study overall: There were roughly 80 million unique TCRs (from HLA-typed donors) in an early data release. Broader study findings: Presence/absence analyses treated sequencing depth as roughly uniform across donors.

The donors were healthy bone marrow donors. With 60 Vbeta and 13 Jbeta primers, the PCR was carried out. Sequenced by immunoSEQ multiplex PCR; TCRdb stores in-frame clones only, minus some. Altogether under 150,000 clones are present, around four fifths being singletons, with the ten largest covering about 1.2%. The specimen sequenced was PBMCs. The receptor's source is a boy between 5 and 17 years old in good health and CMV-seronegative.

The DNA of the CDR3 is TGTGCCAGCAGTGCCCCGACTAGCGGGAGGGCCAGGGAGCAGTTCTTC. Protein product: CASSAPTSGRAREQFF. This chain uses TRBV25-1 with TRBJ2-1; 14 bases align to TRBD2. V lost 4 bases, J lost 10 bases, and 9 bases stayed unmatched. Germline CDR1 and CDR2: MGHDK and SYGVNS. This CDR3 spans 16 amino acids. Full variable domain (remainder filled in from reference TRBV25-1 and TRBJ2-1): EADIYQTPRYLVIGTGKKITLECSQTMGHDKMYWYQQDPGMELHLIHYSYGVNSTEKGDLSSESTVSRIRTEHFPLTLESARPSHTSQYLCASSAPTSGRAREQFFGPGTRLTVL.